Each of the 7 T cell receptor beta chains below was sequenced from the same sample in a study of shared clonotypes between healthy human individuals. The data were produced by immunoSEQ multiplex PCR, yet TCRdb's version contains in-frame clones alone and is incomplete. The sample consists of 2.3 million or so clones, 85% to 95% of them appearing once. Material for sequencing was naive CD4+ T cells from PBMCs. Noted subset: CD45RA+ positively selected. Source of these receptors: a man aged 18 to 29 in good health. Some clones in this sample may be carry-over from other donors' samples.

The gene calls are TRBV4-1 and TRBJ2-3; no definite D call. The CDR3 has 14 residues. Germline loops: CDR1 MGHRA, CDR2 YSYEKL. Trimming took off 1 base at V and 6 bases at J, with 11 bases between the two ends. The CDR3 loop is CASSQVGSGDTQYF. CDR3 coding DNA: TGCGCCAGCAGCCAAGTCGGCTCCGGGGATACGCAGTATTTT.

CDR3 coding DNA: TGTGCCAGCAGCACCCGGACAGATGGAAACACCATATATTTT. It specifies CASSTRTDGNTIYF. This rearrangement joins TRBV5-4 to TRBJ1-3, with TRBD1 as a possible D gene (6 bases). Germline CDR1 and CDR2: SGHNT and YYREEE (reference sequence). This CDR3 has 14 amino acids. The V end was cut by 4 bases, the J end by 3 bases, with 11 bases between.

This sequence joins TRBV28 and TRBJ2-7; a weak D match, TRBD1 (6 bases). The germline V and J ends were trimmed by 7 bases and 7 bases, with 11 bases remaining between them. The V gene's germline CDR1 is MDHEN and CDR2 SYDVKM. This CDR3 contains 11 residues. The CDR3, as DNA: TGTGCCAGCATCAATAGGGGGGAGCAGTACTTC. This translates into CASINRGEQYF.

This sequence joins TRBV4-3 and TRBJ1-2, with D unclear. Germline loops: CDR1 LGHNA, CDR2 YSLEER. This CDR3 spans 16 amino acids. V lost 2 bases to trimming and J lost 0 bases, with 13 bases between them. For the CDR3, the DNA is TGCGCCAGCAGCCAAATGGGTTCACAAGCTAACTATGGCTACACCTTC. Residues: CASSQMGSQANYGYTF.

V is TRBV10-3 and J is TRBJ1-1; 8 bases map to TRBD1. CDR1 is ENHRY, CDR2 SYGVKD, per germline. The trim removed 3 bases at V and 3 bases at J, leaving 6 bases unmatched. This CDR3 has 15 residues. CDR3 sequence: CAISDSDRGHTEAFF. CDR3 nucleotides: TGTGCCATCAGTGACAGTGACAGGGGTCACACTGAAGCTTTCTTT.

The rearrangement joins TRBV2 to TRBJ1-1; D not resolved. The CDR3 covers 13 residues. The germline gives CDR1 SNHLY, CDR2 FYNNEI. V was cut by 6 bases and J by 1 base, with 9 bases left in between. Here the CDR3 DNA reads TGTGCCAGCAGGTGGCGGACGAACACTGAAGCTTTCTTT. This sequence encodes CASRWRTNTEAFF.

The V and J genes are TRBV7-8 and TRBJ2-7, with 11 nucleotides matching TRBD2. This CDR3 is built from 15 residues. Unmatched junction bases numbered 6, after V lost 2 bases and J lost 6 bases. Germline CDR1 and CDR2: SGHVS and FQNEAQ. CDR3 nucleotides: TGTGCCAGCAGCTTACAACTAGCGGGAGTAGGCGAGCAGTACTTC. Translation gives CASSLQLAGVGEQYF.